This TCR beta chain emerged from a study of T-cell memory formation after mild COVID-19. Study outcomes and limitations: Clones contracting over day 15 to 85 were CD4/CD8 balanced, with later expanders leaning CD4+.

5'RACE primed from the constant segment yielded TCR alpha and TCR beta cDNA libraries bearing sample barcodes and UMIs. TCRdb recomputed calls from the 5' RACE reads with MiXCR, one row per CDR3 protein. This repertoire shows 240,000 or so distinct CDR3 sequences, more than 8% found once; its top ten account for 20% to 25%. This clonotype has only a few counts. No antigen is known for it. J gave up 3 bases and V 4 bases, and 2 bases lay outside the gene matches. The CDR3 runs 15 residues. Germline lookup yields CDR1 SEHNR and CDR2 FQNEAQ (reference sequence). Sequenced input: PBMCs or a T cell subset sorted from them (not recorded which). The receptor comes from a man aged 18 to 30 who had mild COVID-19 (a few samples of this study predate the infection). Cell type and time point are not known. J is TRBJ2-5 and V is TRBV7-9; 13 nucleotides match TRBD2. This chain's CDR3 is CASSWGTSGKETQYF. The CDR3 bases are TGTGCCAGCAGCTGGGGGACTAGCGGGAAAGAGACCCAGTACTTC.